The TCR beta chain under discussion was sequenced for a study of blood T cells in healthy people across ages. It was with a sample-barcoded 5' primer and a J-beta primer mix that a second PCR of roughly 7 to 12 cycles was run. TCRdb independently ran MiXCR on the 5' RACE reads; one entry per CDR3 protein. The repertoire includes more than 500,000 distinct CDR3 sequences, roughly a quarter of them detected once, and approximately 3.5% sits in the top ten. CDR3 size: 14 residues. The V end lost 6 bases, the J end lost 7 bases, and 19 bases lay between the germline ends. Germline CDR1 PRHDT, CDR2 FYEKMQ (reference sequence). Study conclusions and caveats: Age advanced and TCR beta diversity per million T cells fell, roughly linearly.

Only a few counts were recorded for this clonotype. Its antigen remains unidentified. This sample was also put to use in a study of T cells of mothers and their children.

The receptor's source is a boy aged 2 to 10 in good health. Specimen: blood. This sequence joins TRBV13 and TRBJ2-7, with D possibly matching TRBD2 (6 bases). As DNA, the CDR3 is TGTGCCAGCAGGTCCGCGGGACGGGCCTCGGAGCAGTACTTC. Protein: CASRSAGRASEQYF.